The 21 T cell receptor beta chains reported below all come from one sample, sequenced in a study of OX40 agonist ivuxolimab in advanced cancers. Assay used: immunoSEQ multiplex PCR; TCRdb lists only in-frame clones, some missing. This table has tens of thousands of clones, 80% to 90% appearing once. The sequences come from CD4+ or CD8+ T cells sorted from blood, collected in a trial of the OX40 agonist ivuxolimab. The receptors originated from an adult with an advanced solid tumor such as melanoma, head and neck, liver or kidney cancer.

The chain recombines TRBV5-4 with TRBJ2-5, with 9 bases identical to TRBD2. V lost 2 bases and J lost 5; bases outside the gene matches: 4. This CDR3 has 14 amino acids. Looked up from germline, CDR1 is SGHNT and CDR2 is YYREEE (reference sequence). The DNA of the CDR3 is TGTGCCAGCAGCTTAGCGGGAGGCAGGGAGACCCAGTACTTC. It specifies CASSLAGGRETQYF.

J is TRBJ2-3 and V is TRBV6-6; D is possibly TRBD1 or TRBD2 (6 bases each). The ends were cut back, 6 bases at V and 1 base at J, with 11 bases in the middle. The V gene's germline CDR1 is MNHNY and CDR2 SVGAGI (reference sequence). The CDR3 extends over 14 amino acids. As DNA, the CDR3 is TGTGCCAGCAGACAGGGAGGTGGCACAGATACGCAGTATTTT. Amino acids: CASRQGGGTDTQYF.

The chain uses TRBV28 and TRBJ2-7; 9 bases map to TRBD1. Trimming removed 6 bases from V and 2 bases from J; junction bases left unmatched: 2. The CDR3 runs to 13 residues. Per the germline V gene, CDR1 is MDHEN and CDR2 is SYDVKM. The CDR3 sequence: CASRTGGAYEQYF. CDR3 coding DNA: TGTGCCAGCAGGACAGGGGGAGCCTACGAGCAGTACTTC. The full variable domain, with the rest looked up from reference TRBV28 and TRBJ2-7, is DVKVTQSSRYLVKRTGEKVFLECVQDMDHENMFWYRQDPGLGLRLIYFSYDVKMKEKGDIPEGYSVSREKKERFSLILESASTNQTSMYLCASRTGGAYEQYFGPGTRLTVT.

V and J are TRBV7-3 and TRBJ2-3, with TRBD2 matching over 13 bases. Germline assignment: CDR1 SGHTA and CDR2 FQGTGA. Losses at the gene ends were 5 bases for V and 7 bases for J; bases not matched to a gene: 3. The CDR3 totals 14 residues. CDR3 protein: CASSPGLAGYTQYF. In DNA form, the CDR3 reads TGTGCCAGCAGCCCGGGACTAGCGGGATATACGCAGTATTTT.

The J gene is TRBJ2-3, the V gene TRBV2, with a weak D call TRBD2 (7 bases). V was shortened by 2 bases and J by 15 bases, with 18 bases between the two germline ends. Germline CDR1 and CDR2: SNHLY and FYNNEI. The CDR3 loop spans 13 amino acids. The CDR3 is CASSEQGRGLVYF. Here the CDR3 DNA reads TGTGCCAGCAGTGAACAGGGGAGGGGCCTAGTTTATTTT.

The chain employs TRBV5-6 and TRBJ2-5; D not certain. With 0 bases removed from V and 2 bases from J, the gap between germline ends came to 8 bases. The CDR3 is 14 residues long. Germline V lookup: CDR1 SGHDT, CDR2 YYEEEE. Here the CDR3 DNA reads TGTGCCAGCAGCTTGGTGGCTACGCAAGAGACCCAGTACTTC. This gives the protein CASSLVATQETQYF. Full variable domain (outside the CDR3, taken from reference TRBV5-6 and TRBJ2-5): DAGVTQSPTHLIKTRGQQVTLRCSPKSGHDTVSWYQQALGQGPQFIFQYYEEEERQRGNFPDRFSGHQFPNYSSELNVNALLLGDSALYLCASSLVATQETQYFGPGTRLLVL.

In its sample, this clone was seen a few times. The chain couples TRBV2 to TRBJ2-5; TRBD1 aligns across 10 bases. The CDR3 covers 14 residues. Germline V CDR1 and CDR2: SNHLY, FYNNEI. V lost 6 bases to trimming and J lost 4 bases; unmatched junction nucleotides: 5. This CDR3 reads CASRSTGGSETQYF. CDR3 sequence (DNA): TGTGCCAGCAGGTCGACAGGGGGCTCAGAGACCCAGTACTTC.

CDR3 residues: CASTLVPPTDTQYF. In nucleotides, the CDR3 is TGTGCCAGCACTCTGGTCCCCCCCACAGATACGCAGTATTTT. The chain recombines TRBV2 with TRBJ2-3; D call uncertain. Germline CDR1 and CDR2: SNHLY and FYNNEI. The CDR3 is 14 residues long. The V and J ends lost 7 bases and 2 bases respectively, with 13 bases between them.

This sequence joins TRBV19 and TRBJ1-3; unclear D gene. Germline V lookup: CDR1 LNHDA, CDR2 SQIVND (reference sequence). The ends were cut back, 2 bases at V and 1 base at J, with 15 bases in the middle. The CDR3 sequence is 17 residues long. CDR3 nucleotides: TGTGCCAGTAGTATACTCTCGGGGATCTCTTCTGGAAACACCATATATTTT. Its translation: CASSILSGISSGNTIYF.

The V and J genes are TRBV7-2 and TRBJ2-5; tentative D call: TRBD1 (6 bases). V was trimmed by 3 bases and J by 3 bases, leaving 11 bases between them. Germline values: CDR1 SGHTA, CDR2 FQGNSA. The CDR3 runs 14 residues. In DNA form, the CDR3 reads TGTGCCAGCAGCTTGGCAGGGGCAAAAGAGACCCAGTACTTC. As protein: CASSLAGAKETQYF. Using reference TRBV7-2 and TRBJ2-5 for the parts outside the CDR3, the full variable domain is GAGVSQSPSNKVTEKGKDVELRCDPISGHTALYWYRQSLGQGLEFLIYFQGNSAPDKSGLPSDRFSAERTGGSVSTLTIQRTQQEDSAVYLCASSLAGAKETQYFGPGTRLLVL.

The rearrangement joins TRBV5-6 to TRBJ1-1; perhaps TRBD1 as D (6 bases). The CDR3 is 14 amino acids. The germline V gene has CDR1 SGHDT and CDR2 YYEEEE. V lost 0 bases to trimming and J lost 6 bases, with 12 bases between them. The DNA for the CDR3 is TGTGCCAGCAGCTTGGTTCGGGGGGCCTCTGAAGCTTTCTTT. Its translation is CASSLVRGASEAFF.

J is TRBJ1-1 and V is TRBV7-9; D is uncertain. In germline, CDR1 is SEHNR, CDR2 FQNEAQ (reference sequence). With 1 base removed from V and 0 bases from J, the gap between germline ends came to 12 bases. The CDR3 loop spans 16 amino acids. The CDR3 bases are TGTGCCAGCAGCTTAGGTTCAGCGGCGGTGAACACTGAAGCTTTCTTT. Its translation is CASSLGSAAVNTEAFF.

This chain links TRBV2 with TRBJ1-5, with D unresolved. With 0 bases removed from V and 5 bases from J, the gap between germline ends came to 8 bases. The germline V gene encodes CDR1 SNHLY and CDR2 FYNNEI. The CDR3 extends over 14 amino acids. CDR3 sequence: CASSEALGYQPQHF. The CDR3 DNA follows: TGTGCCAGCAGTGAAGCGCTTGGGTATCAGCCCCAGCATTTT.

This clone was detected once. The chain is built from TRBV4-2 and TRBJ2-7; tentative D call: TRBD1 (5 bases). Trimming took off 0 bases at V and 0 bases at J, with 12 bases between the two ends. This CDR3 spans 16 amino acids. Germline V gives CDR1 LGHNA, CDR2 YNFKEQ. CDR3 sequence: CASSQDRTDSSYEQYF. As DNA, the CDR3 is TGTGCCAGCAGCCAAGATCGGACCGACAGCTCCTACGAGCAGTACTTC.

This chain uses TRBV5-6 with TRBJ2-7; unclear D gene. The CDR3 contains 11 residues. Germline V lookup: CDR1 SGHDT, CDR2 YYEEEE. Trimming left V 5 bases short and J 3 bases short, with 6 bases between. The CDR3 coding sequence is TGTGCCAGCAGTTTCCTCTACGAGCAGTACTTC. Translation gives CASSFLYEQYF.

This clone was seen only once. The chain joins TRBV5-1 to TRBJ2-5, with D perhaps TRBD1 (6 bases). Germline CDR1 and CDR2: SGHRS and YFSETQ. V lost 3 bases and J 2 bases, leaving 11 bases between the germline ends. The CDR3 covers 14 residues. The CDR3 protein is CASSYTGTQETQYF. The CDR3 DNA follows: TGCGCCAGCAGCTACACCGGGACACAAGAGACCCAGTACTTC.

The chain is built from TRBV5-5 and TRBJ1-5; D is uncertain. CDR1 is SGHKS and CDR2 is YYEKEE in the germline V gene (reference sequence). This CDR3 spans 13 amino acids. Trimming took off 1 base at V and 8 bases at J, with 10 bases between the two ends. CDR3 amino acids: CASSLSISEPQHF. In DNA form, the CDR3 reads TGTGCCAGCAGCTTGAGTATTTCAGAGCCCCAGCATTTT.

The CDR3 sequence is CASSGSGTLWEQYF. The CDR3, as DNA: TGTGCCAGCAGCGGCTCAGGGACCCTTTGGGAGCAGTACTTC. The rearrangement joins TRBV9 to TRBJ2-7; D possibly uses TRBD1 or TRBD2 (5 bases each). Trimming took 3 bases from V and 7 from J, leaving 17 bases between them. The CDR3 runs to 14 residues. Per germline, CDR1 SGDLS and CDR2 YYNGEE.

This chain joins TRBV9 and TRBJ2-2, with TRBD1 matching 7 bases. The CDR3 consists of 14 residues. Unmatched junction bases numbered 4, after V lost 3 bases and J lost 5 bases. The germline CDR1 and CDR2 sequences are SGDLS and YYNGEE. Written as DNA, the CDR3 is TGTGCCAGCAGCGCCACAGGGGTTACCGGGGAGCTGTTTTTT. This translates into CASSATGVTGELFF.

Here the CDR3 reads CASSWGMAVRETQYF. CDR3 bases: TGCGCCAGCAGCTGGGGGATGGCGGTTCGAGAGACCCAGTACTTC. The chain joins TRBV5-1 to TRBJ2-5; the D gene could be TRBD1 or TRBD2 (5 bases each). V dropped 3 bases and J dropped 4 bases, with 16 bases sitting between them. Germline loops: CDR1 SGHRS, CDR2 YFSETQ. The length of the CDR3 is 15 residues.

The chain employs TRBV7-2 and TRBJ1-5; D is unclear. The V gene's germline CDR1 is SGHTA and CDR2 FQGNSA. Deletions cut 5 bases from V and 2 bases from J, with 7 bases between. The CDR3 extends over 13 amino acids. The CDR3 protein is CASSPMGNQPQHF. In DNA form, the CDR3 reads TGTGCCAGCAGCCCAATGGGCAATCAGCCCCAGCATTTT.